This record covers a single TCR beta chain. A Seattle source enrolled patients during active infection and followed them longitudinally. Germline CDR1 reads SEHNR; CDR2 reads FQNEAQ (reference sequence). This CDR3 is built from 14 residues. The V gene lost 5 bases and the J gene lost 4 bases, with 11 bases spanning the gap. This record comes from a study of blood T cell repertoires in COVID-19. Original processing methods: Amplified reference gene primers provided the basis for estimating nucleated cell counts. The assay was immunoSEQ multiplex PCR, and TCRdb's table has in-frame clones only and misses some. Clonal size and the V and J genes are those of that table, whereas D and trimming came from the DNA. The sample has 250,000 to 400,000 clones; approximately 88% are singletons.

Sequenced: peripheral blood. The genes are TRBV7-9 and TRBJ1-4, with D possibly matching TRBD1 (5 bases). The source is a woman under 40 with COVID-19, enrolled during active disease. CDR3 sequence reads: CASSGGGGNEKLFF. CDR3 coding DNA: TGTGCCAGCAGCGGGGGAGGAGGTAATGAAAAACTGTTTTTT. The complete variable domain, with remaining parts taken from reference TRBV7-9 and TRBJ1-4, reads DTGVSQNPRHKITKRGQNVTFRCDPISEHNRLYWYRQTLGQGPEFLTYFQNEAQLEKSRLLSDRFSAERPKGSFSTLEIQRTEQGDSAMYLCASSGGGGNEKLFFGSGTQLSVL.